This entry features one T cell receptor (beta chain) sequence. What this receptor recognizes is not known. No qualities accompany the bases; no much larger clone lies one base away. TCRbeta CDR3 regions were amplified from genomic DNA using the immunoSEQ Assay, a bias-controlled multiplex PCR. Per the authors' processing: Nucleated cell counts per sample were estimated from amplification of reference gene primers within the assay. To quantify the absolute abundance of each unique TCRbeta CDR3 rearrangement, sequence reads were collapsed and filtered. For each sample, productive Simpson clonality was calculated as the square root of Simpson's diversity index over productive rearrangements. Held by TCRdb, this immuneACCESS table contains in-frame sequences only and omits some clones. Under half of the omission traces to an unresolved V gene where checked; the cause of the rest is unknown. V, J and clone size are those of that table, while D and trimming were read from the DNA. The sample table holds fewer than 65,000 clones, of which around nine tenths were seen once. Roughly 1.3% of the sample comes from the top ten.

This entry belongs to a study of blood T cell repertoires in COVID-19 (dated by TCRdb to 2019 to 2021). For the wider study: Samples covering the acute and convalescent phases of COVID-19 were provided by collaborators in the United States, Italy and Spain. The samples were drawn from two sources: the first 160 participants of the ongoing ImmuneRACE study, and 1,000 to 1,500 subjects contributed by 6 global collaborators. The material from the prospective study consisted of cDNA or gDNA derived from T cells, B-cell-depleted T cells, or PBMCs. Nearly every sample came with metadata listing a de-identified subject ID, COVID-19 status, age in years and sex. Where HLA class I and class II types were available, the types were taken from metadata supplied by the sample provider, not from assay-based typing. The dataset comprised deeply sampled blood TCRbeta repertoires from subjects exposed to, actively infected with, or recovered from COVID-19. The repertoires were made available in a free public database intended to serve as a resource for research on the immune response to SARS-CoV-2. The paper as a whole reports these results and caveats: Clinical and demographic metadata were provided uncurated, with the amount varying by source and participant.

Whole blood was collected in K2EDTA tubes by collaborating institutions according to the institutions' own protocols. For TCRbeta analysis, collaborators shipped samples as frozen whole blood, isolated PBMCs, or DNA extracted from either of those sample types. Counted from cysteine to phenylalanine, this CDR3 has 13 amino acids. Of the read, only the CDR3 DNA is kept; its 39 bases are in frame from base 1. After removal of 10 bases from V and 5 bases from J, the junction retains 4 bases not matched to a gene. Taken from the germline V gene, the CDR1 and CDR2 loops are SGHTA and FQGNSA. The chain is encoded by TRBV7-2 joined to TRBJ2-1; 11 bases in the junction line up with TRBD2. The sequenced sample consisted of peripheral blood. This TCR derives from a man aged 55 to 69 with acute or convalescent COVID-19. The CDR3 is CANSGLADNEQFF. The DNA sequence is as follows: TGTGCCAACTCGGGACTAGCGGACAATGAGCAGTTCTTC.